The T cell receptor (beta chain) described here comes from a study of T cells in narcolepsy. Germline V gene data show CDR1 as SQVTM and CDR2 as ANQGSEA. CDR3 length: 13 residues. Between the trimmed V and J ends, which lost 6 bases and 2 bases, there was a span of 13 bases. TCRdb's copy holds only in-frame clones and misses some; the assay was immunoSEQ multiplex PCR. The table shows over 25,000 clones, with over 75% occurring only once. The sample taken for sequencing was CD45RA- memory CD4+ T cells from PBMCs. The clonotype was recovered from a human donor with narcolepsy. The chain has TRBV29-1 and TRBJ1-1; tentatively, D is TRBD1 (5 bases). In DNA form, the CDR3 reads TGCAGCGTCATTCCGGGGGTAAACACTGAAGCTTTCTTT. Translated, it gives CSVIPGVNTEAFF.